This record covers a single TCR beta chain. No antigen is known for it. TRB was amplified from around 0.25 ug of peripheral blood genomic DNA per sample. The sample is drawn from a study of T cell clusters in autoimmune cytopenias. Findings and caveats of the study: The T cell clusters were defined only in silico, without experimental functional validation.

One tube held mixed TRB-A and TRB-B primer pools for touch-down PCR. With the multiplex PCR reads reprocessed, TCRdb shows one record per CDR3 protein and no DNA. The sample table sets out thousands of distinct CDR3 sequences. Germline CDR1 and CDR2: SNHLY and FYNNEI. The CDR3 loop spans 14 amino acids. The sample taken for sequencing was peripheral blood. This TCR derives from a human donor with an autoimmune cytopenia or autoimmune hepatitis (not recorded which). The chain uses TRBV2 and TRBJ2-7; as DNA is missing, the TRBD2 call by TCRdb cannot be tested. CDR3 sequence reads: CASSTSGGSYEQYF.